This TCR beta chain is from a study of cytomegalovirus exposure and HLA in healthy donors. Notes on the study in general: Confirmation was obtained in vitro that three CMV-associated chains are specific for CMV antigens. A missense variant in DCLRE1C was later tied to TCR beta V- and J-gene trimming.

Healthy people donating bone marrow made up the donors. Of note for this clone: The antigen remains unidentified. One end of the junction does not line up with germline, which may come from a read error.

The CDR3 is made up of 15 amino acids. The germline V gene has CDR1 MNHEY and CDR2 SVGAGI. The primer mix had 60 Vbeta and 13 Jbeta primers. Clones were sequenced by immunoSEQ multiplex PCR, and TCRdb holds only the in-frame ones, with some missing. The sample yields about 170,000 clones, under 90% seen once. The sample comprised PBMCs. The clonotype comes from a male donor in good health and CMV-seronegative. This rearrangement joins TRBV6-5 to TRBJ1-3; D remains unclear. CDR3 DNA sequence: TGTGCCGGCAGTTACTCGAGGCCTCCGGGAAACACCATATATTTT. Amino acid sequence: CAGSYSRPPGNTIYF.